This passage covers 21 T cell receptor beta chains from one sample sequenced in a study of blood T cell repertoires in COVID-19. The assay was immunoSEQ multiplex PCR, and TCRdb's table has in-frame clones only and misses some. Of approximately 210,000 clones listed, roughly 82% were seen once; the top ten hold approximately 12%. The sequenced sample was peripheral blood. All receptors come from a woman aged 40 to 50 with acute or convalescent COVID-19.

This chain links TRBV18 with TRBJ2-3, with 11 bases lining up with TRBD2. In germline, CDR1 is KGHSH, CDR2 LQKENI. CDR3 length equals 14 residues. After removal of 7 bases from V and 4 bases from J, the junction contained 4 bases not matched to a gene. Here the CDR3 reads CASCTSGGSDTQYF. The CDR3 bases are TGTGCCAGCTGTACTAGCGGGGGCTCAGATACGCAGTATTTT.

The chain recombines TRBV7-6 with TRBJ2-1, with D perhaps matching TRBD2 (6 bases). The V gene lost 6 bases and the J gene lost 4 bases, with 10 bases spanning the gap. The CDR3 runs to 13 residues. Germline V gives CDR1 SGHVS, CDR2 FNYEAQ. The CDR3, as DNA: TGTGCCAGCAGGGAGGGAGAATACAATGAGCAGTTCTTC. Translated: CASREGEYNEQFF.

The chain's CDR3 is CASSLASGSTDTQYF. CDR3 DNA sequence: TGTGCCAGTAGTTTAGCTAGCGGCAGCACAGATACGCAGTATTTT. The chain is built from TRBV19 and TRBJ2-3, with 7 bases aligning to TRBD2. Germline assignment: CDR1 LNHDA and CDR2 SQIVND (reference sequence). The J segment lost 0 bases and the V segment lost 5 bases, leaving 5 bases of the junction unmatched. The CDR3 length is 15 residues.

V gene TRBV28 combines with J gene TRBJ1-5; no clear D gene. The V end lost 6 bases, the J end lost 5 bases, and 20 bases lay between the germline ends. Looked up from germline, CDR1 is MDHEN and CDR2 is SYDVKM. The CDR3 length is 16 residues. CDR3 bases: TGTGCCAGCAGCTCTTCTATGGAAGGGAGGGATCAGCCCCAGCATTTT. Translating it yields CASSSSMEGRDQPQHF.

The rearrangement links TRBV2 to TRBJ1-2; no definite D call. In germline, CDR1 is SNHLY, CDR2 FYNNEI. The CDR3 extends over 13 amino acids. V was trimmed by 6 bases and J by 1 base, leaving 9 bases between them. CDR3 in DNA: TGTGCCAGCAGCGGGGTCCTTAACTATGGCTACACCTTC. This translates into CASSGVLNYGYTF.

The chain is built from TRBV5-4 and TRBJ2-3, with 10 bases aligning to TRBD2. The V gene end was trimmed by 3 bases and the J gene end by 4 bases; junction bases not matched to a gene: 8. Germline V gives CDR1 SGHNT, CDR2 YYREEE (reference sequence). This CDR3 has 16 residues. The CDR3 nucleotides read TGTGCCAGCAGCTCGCAAGCGGGAGGGTCAGCAGATACGCAGTATTTT. As protein: CASSSQAGGSADTQYF.

V and J are TRBV27 and TRBJ2-6; possibly TRBD2 for D (6 bases). The CDR3 loop spans 16 amino acids. Germline CDR1 is MNHEY and CDR2 is SMNVEV (reference sequence). V was trimmed by 3 bases and J by 1 base, leaving 10 bases between them. The CDR3 nucleotides read TGTGCCAGCAGTTTCGCCGGGAGTTCTGGGGCCAACGTCCTGACTTTC. Protein sequence: CASSFAGSSGANVLTF.

The genes are TRBV27 and TRBJ1-5, with 9 bases identical to TRBD1. The V and J ends lost 5 bases and 6 bases, in that order; junction bases with no gene match: 8. Germline CDR1 reads MNHEY; CDR2 reads SMNVEV (reference sequence). The CDR3 runs 15 residues. The CDR3 DNA reads as TGTGCCAGCAGTGATACAGGGGGCTGGGGTCAGCCCCAGCATTTT. This translates into CASSDTGGWGQPQHF.

This rearrangement joins TRBV11-2 to TRBJ2-7; 10 bases agree with TRBD1. The CDR3 runs 18 residues. The V gene end was trimmed by 6 bases and the J gene end by 2 bases; junction bases not matched to a gene: 16. Germline V gene data show CDR1 as SGHAT and CDR2 as FQNNGV. The CDR3 coding sequence is TGTGCCAGCAGTGGGGACAGGGGTCTATCCTACCTCACCTACGAGCAGTACTTC. Translating gives CASSGDRGLSYLTYEQYF.

This clone was observed a single time. The CDR3 DNA reads as TGTGCCAGCAGTTTACAGGGACTAAGTGGTTCACCCCTCCACTTT. It encodes CASSLQGLSGSPLHF. The V and J genes are TRBV6-5 and TRBJ1-6; a weak D match, TRBD1 (6 bases). The CDR3 is 15 residues long. The germline V and J ends were trimmed by 4 bases and 9 bases, with 16 bases remaining between them. CDR1 and CDR2 (germline): MNHEY, SVGAGI.

CDR3 residues: CASRQQGAGTGELFF. The CDR3 DNA reads TGTGCCAGTAGACAACAGGGGGCGGGGACCGGGGAGCTGTTTTTT. The V and J genes are TRBV19 and TRBJ2-2, with 9 bases aligning to TRBD1. V lost 6 bases and J lost 5; bases outside the gene matches: 7. Germline V lookup: CDR1 LNHDA, CDR2 SQIVND (reference sequence). CDR3 size: 15 residues.

The CDR3 coding sequence is TGTGCCAGCAGCCTATACAACTCTGGAAACACCATATATTTT. This codes for CASSLYNSGNTIYF. The chain couples TRBV3-1 (or the pseudogene TRBV3-2) to TRBJ1-3; D uncertain. The CDR3 runs 14 residues. The germline V and J ends were trimmed by 4 bases and 0 bases, with 7 bases remaining between them. The germline V gene has CDR1 LGHDT and CDR2 YNNKEL (reference sequence).

This clone was detected once. This sequence joins TRBV5-4 and TRBJ2-1, with 11 bases aligning to TRBD2. Germline assignment: CDR1 SGHNT and CDR2 YYREEE (reference sequence). Trimming took 3 bases from V and 8 from J; bases not matched to a gene: 1. CDR3 size: 13 residues. The CDR3 here is CASSWGLADEQFF. In DNA form, the CDR3 reads TGTGCCAGCAGCTGGGGACTAGCGGATGAGCAGTTCTTC.

The chain is built from TRBV5-1 and TRBJ2-1; 11 bases agree with TRBD2. CDR1 is SGHRS, CDR2 YFSETQ, per germline. V lost 4 bases and J lost 0; bases outside the gene matches: 6. The length of the CDR3 is 17 residues. The CDR3 DNA reads TGCGCCAGCAGCGCCTCTACTAGCGGGAGCTCCTACAATGAGCAGTTCTTC. It specifies CASSASTSGSSYNEQFF.

The rearrangement joins TRBV4-3 to TRBJ2-1; 7 bases are shared with TRBD1. The V and J ends lost 0 bases and 8 bases, in that order; junction bases with no gene match: 10. The CDR3 is 16 amino acids. The germline V gene has CDR1 LGHNA and CDR2 YSLEER. This CDR3 reads CASSQDWDRGRDEQFF. In nucleotides, the CDR3 is TGCGCCAGCAGCCAAGATTGGGACAGAGGTCGGGATGAGCAGTTCTTC.

This clone was counted between two and nine times. CDR3 nucleotide sequence: TGTGCCAGCAGCCGACTAGCGGGGGGGCTGGGGAACCGAGTGGAGCAGTTCTTC. Its translation is CASSRLAGGLGNRVEQFF. The rearrangement joins TRBV5-5 to TRBJ2-1; TRBD2 aligns across 14 bases. Germline values: CDR1 SGHKS, CDR2 YYEKEE (reference sequence). The J segment lost 10 bases and the V segment lost 4 bases, leaving 16 bases of the junction unmatched. The CDR3 loop spans 18 amino acids. Filled out from reference TRBV5-5 and TRBJ2-1, the complete variable domain reads DAGVTQSPTHLIKTRGQQVTLRCSPISGHKSVSWYQQVLGQGPQFIFQYYEKEERGRGNFPDRFSARQFPNYSSELNVNALLLGDSALYLCASSRLAGGLGNRVEQFFGPGTRLTVL.

In its sample, this clone was seen a few times. The chain recombines TRBV9 with TRBJ1-2; 9 bases align to TRBD1. Germline V gives CDR1 SGDLS, CDR2 YYNGEE. With 6 bases clipped from V and 3 bases from J, the junction kept 12 bases outside the gene matches. This CDR3 has 16 residues. CDR3 in DNA: TGTGCCAGCAACTATCCATGGACAGGGGAGGACTATGGCTACACCTTC. Translating it yields CASNYPWTGEDYGYTF.

This clone came up once. The V gene is TRBV29-1, the J gene TRBJ2-7, with D possibly matching TRBD1 (6 bases). This CDR3 comprises 14 residues. Per the germline V gene, CDR1 is SQVTM and CDR2 is ANQGSEA. V was pared by 4 bases and J by 0 bases, with 13 bases between. CDR3 region: CSVGGRGSSYEQYF. The CDR3 nucleotides read TGCAGCGTTGGGGGCAGGGGAAGCTCCTACGAGCAGTACTTC.

This clone was seen only a few times. The chain has TRBV5-4 and TRBJ2-5, with D possibly matching TRBD1 (6 bases). The CDR3 totals 14 residues. Germline values: CDR1 SGHNT, CDR2 YYREEE (reference sequence). The ends were cut back, 5 bases at V and 2 bases at J, with 13 bases in the middle. CDR3 DNA sequence: TGTGCCAGCAGTACAGGACAGATTCAAGAGACCCAGTACTTC. Residues: CASSTGQIQETQYF.

The genes are TRBV12-3 or TRBV12-4 and TRBJ1-1; no reliable D call. V shed 2 bases and J shed 7 bases, with 8 bases lying between them. The CDR3 spans 12 residues. The CDR3 spells CASSLRDIEAFF. The DNA of the CDR3 is TGTGCCAGCAGTTTAAGAGACATTGAAGCTTTCTTT.

This sequence joins TRBV6-5 and TRBJ2-1, with 9 bases that match TRBD1. From germline, CDR1 is MNHEY and CDR2 SVGAGI. The CDR3 is 15 residues long. The V gene end was trimmed by 5 bases and the J gene end by 7 bases; junction bases not matched to a gene: 9. CDR3 nucleotide sequence: TGTGCCAGCAGTACCGGGACAGGGTCTTCAAATGAGCAGTTCTTC. Residues: CASSTGTGSSNEQFF.